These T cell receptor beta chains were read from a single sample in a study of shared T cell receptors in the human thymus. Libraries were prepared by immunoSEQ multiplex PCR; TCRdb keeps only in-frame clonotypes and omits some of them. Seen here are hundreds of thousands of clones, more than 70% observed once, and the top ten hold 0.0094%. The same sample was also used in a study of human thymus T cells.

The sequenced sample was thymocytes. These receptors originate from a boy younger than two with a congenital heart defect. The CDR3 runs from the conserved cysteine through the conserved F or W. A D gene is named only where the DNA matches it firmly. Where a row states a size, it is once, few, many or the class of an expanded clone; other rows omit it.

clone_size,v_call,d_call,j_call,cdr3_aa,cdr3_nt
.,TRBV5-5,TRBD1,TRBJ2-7,CASSLGQLSYEQYF,TGTGCCAGCAGCCTGGGACAGCTCTCCTACGAGCAGTACTTC
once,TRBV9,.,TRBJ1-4,CASSVAGEDEKLFF,TGTGCCAGCAGCGTAGCGGGGGAAGATGAAAAACTGTTTTTT
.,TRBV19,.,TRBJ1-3,CASSKTSSGNTIYF,TGTGCCAGTAGTAAGACAAGCTCTGGAAACACCATATATTTT
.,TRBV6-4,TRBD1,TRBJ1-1,CASREQGSHTEAFF,TGTGCCAGCAGAGAACAGGGGAGCCACACTGAAGCTTTCTTT
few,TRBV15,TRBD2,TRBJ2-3,CATSSGAGVSTDTQYF,TGTGCCACCAGCAGTGGCGCGGGAGTGAGCACAGATACGCAGTATTTT
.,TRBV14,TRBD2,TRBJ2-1,CASSQEYAGGWNEQFF,TGTGCCAGCAGCCAAGAATACGCGGGGGGTTGGAATGAGCAGTTCTTC
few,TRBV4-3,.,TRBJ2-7,CASSRWLLGYEQYF,TGCGCCAGCAGCCGGTGGCTGCTAGGCTACGAGCAGTACTTC
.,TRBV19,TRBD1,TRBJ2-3,CASSIGTGLWSSTDTQYF,TGTGCCAGTAGTATAGGGACAGGGTTATGGAGTAGCACAGATACGCAGTATTTT
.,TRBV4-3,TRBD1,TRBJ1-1,CASSQGPGQYNTEAFF,TGCGCCAGCAGCCAAGGGCCGGGACAGTATAACACTGAAGCTTTCTTT
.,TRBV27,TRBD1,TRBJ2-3,CASSSPRDRVGRTDTQYF,TGTGCCAGCAGTTCCCCAAGAGACAGGGTGGGTCGCACAGATACGCAGTATTTT
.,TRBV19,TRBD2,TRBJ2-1,CASSERGRSYNEQFF,TGTGCCAGTAGTGAACGCGGGAGGTCCTACAATGAGCAGTTCTTC
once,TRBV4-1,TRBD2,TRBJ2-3,CASSPIGTSGVGDTQYF,TGCGCCAGCAGTCCTATCGGGACTAGCGGGGTTGGTGATACGCAGTATTTT
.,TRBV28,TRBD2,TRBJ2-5,CASSFGLAGRRETQYF,TGTGCCAGCAGTTTTGGGTTAGCGGGCCGCCGGGAGACCCAGTACTTC
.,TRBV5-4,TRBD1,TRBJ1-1,CASSLRTGVMNTEAFF,TGTGCCAGCAGCTTAAGGACAGGGGTAATGAACACTGAAGCTTTCTTT
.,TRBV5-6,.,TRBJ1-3,CASSTQGPGNTIYF,TGTGCCAGCAGCACGCAGGGTCCCGGAAACACCATATATTTT
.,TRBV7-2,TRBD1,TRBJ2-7,CASSLGTGTFYEQYF,TGTGCCAGCAGCTTAGGGACAGGGACCTTCTACGAGCAGTACTTC
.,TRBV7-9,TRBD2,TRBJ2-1,CATSSGGGNEQFF,TGTGCCACCTCCAGCGGGGGTGGCAATGAGCAGTTCTTC
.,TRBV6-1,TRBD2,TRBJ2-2,CASSEAPRGGSRTGELFF,TGTGCCAGCAGTGAAGCGCCCCGGGGGGGATCGAGAACCGGGGAGCTGTTTTTT
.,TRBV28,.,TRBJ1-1,CAFEGLRNTEAFF,TGTGCCTTTGAGGGCTTGAGGAACACTGAAGCTTTCTTT
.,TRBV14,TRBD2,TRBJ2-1,CASSIRTSGSPYSSYNEQFF,TGTGCCAGCAGCATCCGGACTAGCGGGAGCCCCTACAGCTCCTACAATGAGCAGTTCTTC
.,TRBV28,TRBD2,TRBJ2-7,CASSLAPPGSGAYEQYF,TGTGCCAGCAGTTTAGCCCCTCCGGGTAGCGGGGCCTACGAGCAGTACTTC
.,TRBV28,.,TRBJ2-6,CASSFDYHTNCSGANVLTF,TGTGCCAGCAGTTTCGACTACCATACAAATTGCTCTGGGGCCAACGTCCTGACTTTC
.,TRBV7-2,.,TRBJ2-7,CASSLDMTPLKEQYF,TGTGCCAGCAGCTTAGATATGACTCCCCTCAAGGAGCAGTACTTC
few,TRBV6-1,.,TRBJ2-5,CAIRPGQETQYF,TGTGCCATTCGGCCAGGCCAAGAGACCCAGTACTTC
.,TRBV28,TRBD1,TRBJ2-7,CASSRTGSSYEQYF,TGTGCCAGCAGCCGGACAGGGAGCTCCTACGAGCAGTACTTC
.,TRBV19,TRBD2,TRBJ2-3,CASSILLAGGVGDTQYF,TGTGCCAGTAGTATCCTGCTAGCGGGGGGGGTTGGAGATACGCAGTATTTT
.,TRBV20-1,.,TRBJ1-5,CSAIRGRAQHF,TGCAGTGCTATCCGGGGTCGGGCCCAGCATTTT
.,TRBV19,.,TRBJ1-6,CASSIGHRVGSYNSPLHF,TGTGCCAGTAGTATCGGACACAGGGTAGGCTCCTATAATTCACCCCTCCACTTT
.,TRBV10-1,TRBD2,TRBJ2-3,CASSAPGLAERETDTQYF,TGCGCCAGCAGCGCTCCGGGACTAGCGGAGAGGGAGACAGATACGCAGTATTTT
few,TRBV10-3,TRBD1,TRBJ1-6,CAISAGDRLSPLHF,TGTGCCATCAGTGCGGGGGACAGGCTTTCACCCCTCCACTTT
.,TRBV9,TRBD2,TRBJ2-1,CASSVSGQRWNEQFF,TGTGCCAGCAGCGTTAGCGGGCAGAGGTGGAATGAGCAGTTCTTC
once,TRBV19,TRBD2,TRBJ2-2,CASGSGGNTGELFF,TGTGCCAGTGGTAGCGGGGGAAACACCGGGGAGCTGTTTTTT
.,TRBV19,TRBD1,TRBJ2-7,CASSIDPRQGEGYEQYF,TGTGCCAGTAGTATAGATCCTCGACAGGGAGAAGGCTACGAGCAGTACTTC
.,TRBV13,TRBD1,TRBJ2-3,CASSSDRGRPASTDTQYF,TGTGCCAGCAGCTCGGACAGGGGGCGCCCCGCTAGCACAGATACGCAGTATTTT
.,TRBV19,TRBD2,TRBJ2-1,CASNPGGLAGGGSYNEQFF,TGTGCCAGTAACCCCGGCGGGCTAGCGGGGGGGGGCTCCTACAATGAGCAGTTCTTC
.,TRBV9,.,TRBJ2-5,CASSEGVRQETQYF,TGTGCCAGCAGCGAAGGGGTGAGGCAAGAGACCCAGTACTTC
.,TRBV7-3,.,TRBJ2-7,CASSLKTGLVGYEQYF,TGTGCCAGCAGCTTAAAGACAGGCCTGGTGGGCTACGAGCAGTACTTC
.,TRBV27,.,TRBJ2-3,CASSSPLLTGKDTQYF,TGTGCCAGCAGTTCCCCCCTTCTTACAGGGAAAGATACGCAGTATTTT
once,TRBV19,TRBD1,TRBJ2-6,CASSIRQGAPGANVLTF,TGTGCCAGTAGTATCCGACAGGGGGCGCCAGGGGCCAACGTCCTGACTTTC
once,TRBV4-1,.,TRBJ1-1,CASSQGTDTEAFF,TGCGCCAGCAGCCAAGGGACAGACACTGAAGCTTTCTTT
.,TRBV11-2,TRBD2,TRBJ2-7,CASSLGGGREQYF,TGTGCCAGCAGCTTGGGGGGAGGGCGCGAGCAGTACTTC
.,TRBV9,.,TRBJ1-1,CASSVEQQDTEAFF,TGTGCCAGCAGCGTAGAACAGCAAGACACTGAAGCTTTCTTT
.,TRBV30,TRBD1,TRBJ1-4,CAWSSDRGIRKTNEKLFF,TGTGCCTGGAGTTCCGACAGGGGCATCAGAAAAACTAATGAAAAACTGTTTTTT
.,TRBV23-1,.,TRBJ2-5,CASSQYEGPNGETQYF,TGCGCCAGCAGTCAATATGAGGGTCCAAATGGTGAGACCCAGTACTTC
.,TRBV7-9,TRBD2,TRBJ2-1,CASSLGLAGSYNEQFF,TGTGCCAGCAGCCTTGGACTAGCGGGGTCCTACAATGAGCAGTTCTTC
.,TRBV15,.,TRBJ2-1,CATSTIETGFDDEQFF,TGTGCCACCAGCACTATTGAGACAGGATTTGACGATGAGCAGTTCTTC
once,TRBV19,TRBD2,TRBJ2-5,CASNSGRRETQYF,TGTGCCAGTAATAGCGGGAGAAGAGAGACCCAGTACTTC
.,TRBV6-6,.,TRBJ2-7,CASSYTGDYEQYF,TGTGCCAGCAGTTATACGGGTGACTACGAGCAGTACTTC
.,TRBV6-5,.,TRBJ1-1,CASSLLPLNTEAFF,TGTGCCAGCAGTTTACTACCCTTGAACACTGAAGCTTTCTTT
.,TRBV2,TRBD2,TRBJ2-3,CASSTSARTDTQFF,TGTGCCAGCAGTACTAGCGCCCGCACAGATACGCAGTTTTTT